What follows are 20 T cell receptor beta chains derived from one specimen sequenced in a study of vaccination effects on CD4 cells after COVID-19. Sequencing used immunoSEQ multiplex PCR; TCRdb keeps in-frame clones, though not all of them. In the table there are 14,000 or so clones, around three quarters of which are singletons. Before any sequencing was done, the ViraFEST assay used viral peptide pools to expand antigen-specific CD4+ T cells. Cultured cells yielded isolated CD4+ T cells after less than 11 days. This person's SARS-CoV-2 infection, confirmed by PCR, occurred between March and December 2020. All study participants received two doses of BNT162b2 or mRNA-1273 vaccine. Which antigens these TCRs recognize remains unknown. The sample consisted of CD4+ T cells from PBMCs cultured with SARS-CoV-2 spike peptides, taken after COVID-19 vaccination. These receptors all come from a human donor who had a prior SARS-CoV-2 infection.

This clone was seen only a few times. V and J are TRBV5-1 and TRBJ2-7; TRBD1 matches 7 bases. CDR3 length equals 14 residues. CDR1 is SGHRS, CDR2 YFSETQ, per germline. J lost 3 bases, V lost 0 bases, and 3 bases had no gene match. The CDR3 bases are TGCGCCAGCAGCTTGGACAGGGGAATCTACGAGCAGTACTTC. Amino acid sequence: CASSLDRGIYEQYF. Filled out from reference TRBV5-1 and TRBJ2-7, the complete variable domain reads KAGVTQTPRYLIKTRGQQVTLSCSPISGHRSVSWYQQTPGQGLQFLFEYFSETQRNKGNFPGRFSGRQFSNSRSEMNVSTLELGDSALYLCASSLDRGIYEQYFGPGTRLTVT.

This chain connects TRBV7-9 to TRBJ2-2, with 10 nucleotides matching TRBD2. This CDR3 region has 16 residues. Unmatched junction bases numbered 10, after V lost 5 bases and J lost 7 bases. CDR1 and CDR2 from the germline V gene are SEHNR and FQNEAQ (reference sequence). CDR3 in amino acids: CASSERGLAALGELFF. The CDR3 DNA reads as TGTGCCAGCAGCGAACGAGGACTAGCGGCTCTCGGGGAGCTGTTTTTT.

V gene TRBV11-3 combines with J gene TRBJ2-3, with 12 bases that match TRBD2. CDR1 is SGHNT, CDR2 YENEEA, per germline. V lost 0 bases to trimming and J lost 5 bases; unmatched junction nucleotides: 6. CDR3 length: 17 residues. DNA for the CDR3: TGTGCCAGCAGCTTAGATGCCCTAGCGGGGGGGCGAGATACGCAGTATTTT. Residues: CASSLDALAGGRDTQYF.

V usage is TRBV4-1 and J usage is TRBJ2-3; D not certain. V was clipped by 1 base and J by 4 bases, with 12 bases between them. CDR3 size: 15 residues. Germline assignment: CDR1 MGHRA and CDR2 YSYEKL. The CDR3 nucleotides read TGCGCCAGCAGCCAAGTGGCTCAGCCTTCAGATACGCAGTATTTT. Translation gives CASSQVAQPSDTQYF.

The CDR3 sequence is CASSLAVGSGAYNEQFF. The CDR3 nucleotides read TGTGCCAGCAGCTTGGCCGTCGGTAGCGGGGCCTACAATGAGCAGTTCTTC. The rearrangement links TRBV5-4 to TRBJ2-1, with 8 bases identical to TRBD2. V dropped 0 bases and J dropped 2; count of bases not matched to a gene: 7. CDR3 length: 17 residues. Germline loops: CDR1 SGHNT, CDR2 YYREEE (reference sequence).

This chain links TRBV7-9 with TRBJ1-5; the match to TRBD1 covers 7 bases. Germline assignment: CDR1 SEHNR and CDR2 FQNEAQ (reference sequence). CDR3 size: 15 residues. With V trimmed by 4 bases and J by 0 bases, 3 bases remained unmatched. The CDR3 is CASSSTGNSNQPQHF. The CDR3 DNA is TGTGCCAGCAGCTCGACAGGGAATAGCAATCAGCCCCAGCATTTT.

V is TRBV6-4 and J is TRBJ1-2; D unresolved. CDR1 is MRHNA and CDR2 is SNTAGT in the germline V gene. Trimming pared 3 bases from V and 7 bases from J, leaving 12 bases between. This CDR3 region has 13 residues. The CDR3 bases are TGTGCCAGCAGTGATGGCATCGGGTTTGGCTACACCTTC. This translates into CASSDGIGFGYTF.

The CDR3 reads CASSEVWDSYEQYF. CDR3 nucleotides: TGTGCCAGCAGTGAAGTCTGGGACAGCTACGAGCAGTACTTC. The rearrangement uses TRBV25-1 and TRBJ2-7, with TRBD1 identical over 7 bases. The germline gives CDR1 MGHDK, CDR2 SYGVNS. This CDR3 has 14 residues. Trimming took 2 bases from V and 3 from J; bases not matched to a gene: 4.

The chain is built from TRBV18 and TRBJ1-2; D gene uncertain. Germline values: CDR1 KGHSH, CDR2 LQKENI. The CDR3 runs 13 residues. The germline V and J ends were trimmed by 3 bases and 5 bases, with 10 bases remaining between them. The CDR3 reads CASSPSDEYGYTF. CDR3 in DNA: TGTGCCAGCTCACCTAGTGACGAGTATGGCTACACCTTC.

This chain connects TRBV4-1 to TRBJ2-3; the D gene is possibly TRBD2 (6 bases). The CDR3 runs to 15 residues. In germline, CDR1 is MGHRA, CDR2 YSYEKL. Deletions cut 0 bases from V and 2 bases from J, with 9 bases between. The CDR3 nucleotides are TGCGCCAGCAGCCAAGACGGGGGATCCACAGATACGCAGTATTTT. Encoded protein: CASSQDGGSTDTQYF.

The CDR3 region has the DNA TGTGCCTGGAGTGGTTCTAGCGGGAGGGACGCTGAGCAGTTCTTC. Translation gives CAWSGSSGRDAEQFF. The chain is built from TRBV30 and TRBJ2-1; 12 bases are a match to TRBD2. This CDR3 has 15 residues. Per the germline V gene, CDR1 is GTSNPN and CDR2 is SVGIG (reference sequence). Trimming removed 1 base from V and 9 bases from J; junction bases left unmatched: 7.

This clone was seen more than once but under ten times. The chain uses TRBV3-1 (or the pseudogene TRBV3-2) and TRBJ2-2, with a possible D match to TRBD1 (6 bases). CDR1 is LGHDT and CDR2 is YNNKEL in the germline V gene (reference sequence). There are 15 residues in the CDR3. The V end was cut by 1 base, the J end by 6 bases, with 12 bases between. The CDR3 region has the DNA TGTGCCAGCAGCCAAGTTACAGGGCTGGCCGGGGAGCTGTTTTTT. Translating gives CASSQVTGLAGELFF.

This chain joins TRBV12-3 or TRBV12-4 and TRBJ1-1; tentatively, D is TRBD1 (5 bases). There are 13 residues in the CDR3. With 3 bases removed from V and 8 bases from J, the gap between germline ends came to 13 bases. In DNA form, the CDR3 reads TGTGCCAGCAGTTTTTTGGGGCAGGGCGAAGCTTTCTTT. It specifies CASSFLGQGEAFF.

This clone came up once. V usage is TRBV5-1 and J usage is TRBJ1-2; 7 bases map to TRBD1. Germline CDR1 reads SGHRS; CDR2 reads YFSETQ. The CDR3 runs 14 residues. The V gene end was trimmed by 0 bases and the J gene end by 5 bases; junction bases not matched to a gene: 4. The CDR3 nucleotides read TGCGCCAGCAGCTTGGGACAGGGATTGTATGGCTACACCTTC. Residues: CASSLGQGLYGYTF.

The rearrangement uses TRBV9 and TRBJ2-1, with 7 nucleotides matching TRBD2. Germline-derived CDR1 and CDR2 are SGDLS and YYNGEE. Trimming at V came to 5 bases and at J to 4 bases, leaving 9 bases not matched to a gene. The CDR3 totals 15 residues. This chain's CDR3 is CASSAEASGYNEQFF. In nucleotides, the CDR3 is TGTGCCAGCAGTGCAGAGGCTAGCGGTTACAATGAGCAGTTCTTC.

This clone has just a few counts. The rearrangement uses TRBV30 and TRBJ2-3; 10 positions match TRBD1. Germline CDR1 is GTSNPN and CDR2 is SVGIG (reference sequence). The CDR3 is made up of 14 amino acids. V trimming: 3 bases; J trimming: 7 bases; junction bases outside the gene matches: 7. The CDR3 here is CAWSDSGQGYTQYF. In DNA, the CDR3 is TGTGCCTGGAGCGACTCGGGACAGGGGTATACGCAGTATTTT.

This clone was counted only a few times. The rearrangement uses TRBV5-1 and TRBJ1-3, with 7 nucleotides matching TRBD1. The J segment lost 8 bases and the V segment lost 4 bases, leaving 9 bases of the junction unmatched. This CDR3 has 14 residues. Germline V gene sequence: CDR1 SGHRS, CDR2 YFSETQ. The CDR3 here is CASSVGQTLDTIYF. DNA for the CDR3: TGCGCCAGCAGCGTGGGACAGACCTTAGACACCATATATTTT.

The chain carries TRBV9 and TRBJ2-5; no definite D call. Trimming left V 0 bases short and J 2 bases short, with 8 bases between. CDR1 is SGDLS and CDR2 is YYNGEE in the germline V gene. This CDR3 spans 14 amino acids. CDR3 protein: CASSVELTQETQYF. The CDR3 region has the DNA TGTGCCAGCAGCGTAGAACTAACTCAAGAGACCCAGTACTTC.

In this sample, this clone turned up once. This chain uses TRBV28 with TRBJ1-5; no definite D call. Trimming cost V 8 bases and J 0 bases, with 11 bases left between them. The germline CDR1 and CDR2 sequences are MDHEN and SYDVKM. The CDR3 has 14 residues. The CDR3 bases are TGTGCCAGCCTGTCAGTTTATAGCAATCAGCCCCAGCATTTT. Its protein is CASLSVYSNQPQHF. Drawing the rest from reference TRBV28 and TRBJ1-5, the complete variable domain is DVKVTQSSRYLVKRTGEKVFLECVQDMDHENMFWYRQDPGLGLRLIYFSYDVKMKEKGDIPEGYSVSREKKERFSLILESASTNQTSMYLCASLSVYSNQPQHFGDGTRLSIL.

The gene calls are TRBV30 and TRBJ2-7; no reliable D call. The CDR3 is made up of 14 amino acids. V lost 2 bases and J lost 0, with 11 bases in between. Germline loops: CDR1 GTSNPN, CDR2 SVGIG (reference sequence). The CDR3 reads CAWSRPGHSYEQYF. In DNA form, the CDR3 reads TGTGCCTGGAGTCGCCCAGGTCACTCCTACGAGCAGTACTTC. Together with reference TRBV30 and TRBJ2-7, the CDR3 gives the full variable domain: SQTIHQWPATLVQPVGSPLSLECTVEGTSNPNLYWYRQAAGRGLQLLFYSVGIGQISSEVPQNLSASRPQDRQFILSSKKLLLSDSGFYLCAWSRPGHSYEQYFGPGTRLTVT.